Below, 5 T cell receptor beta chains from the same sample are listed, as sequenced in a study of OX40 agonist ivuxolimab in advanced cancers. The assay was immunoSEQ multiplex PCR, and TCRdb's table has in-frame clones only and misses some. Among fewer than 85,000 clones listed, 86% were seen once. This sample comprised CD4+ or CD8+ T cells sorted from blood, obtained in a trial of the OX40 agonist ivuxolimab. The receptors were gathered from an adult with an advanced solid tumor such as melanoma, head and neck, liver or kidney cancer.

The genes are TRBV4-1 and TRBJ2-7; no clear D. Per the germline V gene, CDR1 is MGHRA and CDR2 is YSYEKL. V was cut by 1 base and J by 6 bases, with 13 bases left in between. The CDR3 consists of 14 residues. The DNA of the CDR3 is TGCGCCAGCAGCCAAGTTCGGGTCTCCGGCGAGCAGTACTTC. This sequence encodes CASSQVRVSGEQYF.

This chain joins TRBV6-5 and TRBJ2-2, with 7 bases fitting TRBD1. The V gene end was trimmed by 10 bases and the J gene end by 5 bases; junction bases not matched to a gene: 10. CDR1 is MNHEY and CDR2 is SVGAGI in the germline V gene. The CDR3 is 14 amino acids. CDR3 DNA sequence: TGTGCCACCGACACAGGGGCCCAGACCGGGGAGCTGTTTTTT. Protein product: CATDTGAQTGELFF.

CDR3 in DNA: TGTGCCAGCAGCTTGTGGGAAAACGACTACGAGCAGTACTTC. Protein: CASSLWENDYEQYF. The chain combines TRBV7-2 with TRBJ2-7; D remains unclear. The germline V gene encodes CDR1 SGHTA and CDR2 FQGNSA. The CDR3 spans 14 residues. Between the trimmed V and J ends, which lost 3 bases and 3 bases, there was a span of 12 bases.

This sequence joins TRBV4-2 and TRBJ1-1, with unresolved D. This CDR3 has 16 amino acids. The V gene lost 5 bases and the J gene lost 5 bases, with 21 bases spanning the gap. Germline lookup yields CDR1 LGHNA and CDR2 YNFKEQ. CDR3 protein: CASSSSSRGLGTEAFF. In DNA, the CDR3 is TGTGCCAGCAGCTCAAGCAGCCGGGGTTTAGGAACTGAAGCTTTCTTT.

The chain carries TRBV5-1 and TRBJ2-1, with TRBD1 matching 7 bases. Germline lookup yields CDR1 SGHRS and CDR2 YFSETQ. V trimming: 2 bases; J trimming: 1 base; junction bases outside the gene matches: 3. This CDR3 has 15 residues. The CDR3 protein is CASSFRGISYNEQFF. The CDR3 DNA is TGCGCCAGCAGCTTCAGGGGGATTTCCTACAATGAGCAGTTCTTC.